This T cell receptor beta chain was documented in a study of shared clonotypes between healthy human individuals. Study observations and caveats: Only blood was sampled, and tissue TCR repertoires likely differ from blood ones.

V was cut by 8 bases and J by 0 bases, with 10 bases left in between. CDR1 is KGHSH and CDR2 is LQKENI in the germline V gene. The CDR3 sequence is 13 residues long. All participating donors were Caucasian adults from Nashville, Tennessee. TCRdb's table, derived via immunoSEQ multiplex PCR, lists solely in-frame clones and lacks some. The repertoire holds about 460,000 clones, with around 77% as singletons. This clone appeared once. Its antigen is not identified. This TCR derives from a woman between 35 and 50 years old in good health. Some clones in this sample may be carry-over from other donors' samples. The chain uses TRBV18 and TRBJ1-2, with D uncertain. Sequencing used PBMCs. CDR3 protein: CASTTDANYGYTF. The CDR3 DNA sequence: TGTGCCAGCACGACTGACGCTAACTATGGCTACACCTTC.